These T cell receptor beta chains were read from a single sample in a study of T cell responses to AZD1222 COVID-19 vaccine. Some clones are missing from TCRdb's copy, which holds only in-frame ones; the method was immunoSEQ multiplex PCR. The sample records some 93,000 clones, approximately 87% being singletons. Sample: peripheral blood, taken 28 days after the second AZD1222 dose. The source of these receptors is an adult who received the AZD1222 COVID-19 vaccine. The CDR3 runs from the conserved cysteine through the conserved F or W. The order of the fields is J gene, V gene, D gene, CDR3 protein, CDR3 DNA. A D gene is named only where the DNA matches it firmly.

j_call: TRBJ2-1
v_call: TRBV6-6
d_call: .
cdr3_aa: CASSPSYGTNNEQFF
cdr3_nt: TGTGCCAGCAGTCCTTCTTATGGGACCAACAATGAGCAGTTCTTC

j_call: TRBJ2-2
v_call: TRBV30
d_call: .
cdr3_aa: CDAGQPNTGELFF
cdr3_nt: TGTGACGCGGGACAACCAAACACCGGGGAGCTGTTTTTT

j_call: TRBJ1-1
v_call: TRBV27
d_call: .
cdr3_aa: CASTGRSEAFF
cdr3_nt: TGTGCCAGCACCGGGAGGTCTGAAGCTTTCTTT

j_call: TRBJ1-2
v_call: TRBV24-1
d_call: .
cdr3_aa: CATSDFGGRGYTF
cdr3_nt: TGTGCCACCAGTGATTTTGGGGGCCGGGGCTACACCTTC

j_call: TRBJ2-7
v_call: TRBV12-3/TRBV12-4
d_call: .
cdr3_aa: CASSLAARERQYF
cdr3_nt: TGTGCCAGCAGTTTAGCGGCCCGGGAGAGGCAGTACTTC

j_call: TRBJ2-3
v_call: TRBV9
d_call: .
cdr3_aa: CASTPGVGTDTQYF
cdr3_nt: TGTGCCAGCACCCCGGGAGTTGGCACAGATACGCAGTATTTT

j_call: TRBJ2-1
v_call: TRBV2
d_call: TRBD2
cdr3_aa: CATGAGGSYNEQFF
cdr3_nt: TGTGCCACCGGAGCGGGGGGCTCCTACAATGAGCAGTTCTTC

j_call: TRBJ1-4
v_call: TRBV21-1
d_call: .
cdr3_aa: CASSKRRPLGDRDTEKLFF
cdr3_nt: TGTGCCAGCAGCAAAAGGCGGCCCTTGGGTGATCGGGACACGGAAAAACTGTTTTTT

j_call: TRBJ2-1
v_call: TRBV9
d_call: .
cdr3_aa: CASSYGTRDNEQFF
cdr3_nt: TGTGCCAGCAGCTACGGGACAAGAGACAATGAGCAGTTCTTC

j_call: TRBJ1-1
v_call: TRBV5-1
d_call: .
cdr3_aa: CASSSGGTEAFF
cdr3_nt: TGCGCCAGCAGCTCAGGAGGAACTGAAGCTTTCTTT